Below, 14 T cell receptor beta chains from the same sample are listed, as sequenced in a study of T cells after yellow fever vaccination. TCRdb processed the 5' RACE reads anew with MiXCR; each CDR3 protein has one entry. The repertoire has more than 65,000 distinct CDR3 sequences, about 6% of them found once; the top ten carry 2.2%. The material sequenced was CD4+ T cells sorted from PBMCs, taken less than 16 days after the first yellow fever vaccination. The receptors were gathered from a man aged 18 to 29 who received the YFV17D yellow fever vaccine.

This clonotype was counted many times. This chain links TRBV20-1 with TRBJ1-2; D uncertain. The CDR3 extends over 14 amino acids. Germline V gene data show CDR1 as DFQATT and CDR2 as SNEGSKA (reference sequence). V lost 0 bases, J lost 8 bases, and 16 bases lay in between. The CDR3 spells CSAREDYYSEGYTF. CDR3 nucleotides: TGCAGTGCTAGAGAAGATTACTATTCGGAGGGCTACACCTTC.

This clonotype was found many times. The V call is TRBV20-1, the J call TRBJ2-7; TRBD2 might be the D (6 bases). The CDR3 is 13 residues long. Germline V lookup: CDR1 DFQATT, CDR2 SNEGSKA (reference sequence). V was pared by 6 bases and J by 2 bases, with 14 bases between. The CDR3 reads CSASEGTAYEQYF. The CDR3 DNA follows: TGCAGTGCATCAGAGGGGACTGCCTACGAGCAGTACTTC.

This clonotype occurred many times. The chain employs TRBV7-2 and TRBJ2-6; no clear D. In germline, CDR1 is SGHTA, CDR2 FQGNSA. Trimming stripped 1 base from V and 1 base from J, with 5 bases between. CDR3 length equals 15 residues. CDR3 DNA sequence: TGTGCCAGCAGCTTAGGGACGTCTGGGGCCAACGTCCTGACTTTC. Translation gives CASSLGTSGANVLTF.

In the case of this clonotype: This could be a read error, since a much larger clone is one nucleotide away. V gene TRBV7-2 combines with J gene TRBJ1-3; D gene ambiguous. CDR1 is SGHTA and CDR2 is FQGNSA in the germline V gene. There are 15 residues in the CDR3. V lost 3 bases, J lost 0 bases, and 9 bases lay in between. The CDR3 loop is CASSFGLISGNTIYF. DNA for the CDR3: TGTGCCAGCAGCTTTGGGCTGATCTCTGGAAACACCATATATTTT.

This clonotype was seen at least ten times. The gene calls are TRBV20-1 and TRBJ2-3, with TRBD2 matching over 16 bases. Germline V gene lookup returns CDR1 DFQATT and CDR2 SNEGSKA (reference sequence). V trimming: 4 bases; J trimming: 7 bases; junction bases outside the gene matches: 5. CDR3 size: 15 residues. The CDR3 region is CSAIGTSGGANTQYF. In DNA form, the CDR3 reads TGCAGTGCTATCGGGACTAGCGGGGGGGCAAATACGCAGTATTTT.

Ten or more counts support this clonotype. The chain carries TRBV20-1 and TRBJ1-1; a possible D gene is TRBD1 (6 bases). The CDR3 has 13 amino acids. Germline CDR1 and CDR2: DFQATT and SNEGSKA (reference sequence). With 5 bases removed from V and 3 bases from J, the gap between germline ends came to 13 bases. The CDR3: CSASTGRDTEAFF. Here the CDR3 DNA reads TGCAGTGCTTCTACAGGGAGGGACACTGAAGCTTTCTTT.

This clonotype has a count of ten or more. V is TRBV28 and J is TRBJ1-3, with D unresolved. Germline V gene data show CDR1 as MDHEN and CDR2 as SYDVKM. V lost 8 bases and J lost 0, with 8 bases in between. CDR3 length: 13 amino acids. CDR3 protein: CASVTASGNTIYF. The CDR3 DNA is TGTGCCAGCGTAACAGCCTCTGGAAACACCATATATTTT.

The table lists this clonotype with a few counts. This may come from a read error, since a much larger clone is one base off. The rearrangement links TRBV7-6 to TRBJ2-3; D ambiguous. Deletions cut 5 bases from V and 3 bases from J, with 12 bases between. Germline-derived CDR1 and CDR2 are SGHVS and FNYEAQ. The CDR3 spans 14 residues. The CDR3: CASSQAQPTDTQYF. The DNA of the CDR3 is TGTGCCAGCAGCCAGGCACAGCCTACAGATACGCAGTATTTT.

Many counts were recorded for this clonotype. CDR3 sequence (DNA): TGCAGTGCTAGTGTAATGAACACTGAAGCTTTCTTT. As protein: CSASVMNTEAFF. The rearrangement uses TRBV20-1 and TRBJ1-1; D uncertain. Germline V gene lookup returns CDR1 DFQATT and CDR2 SNEGSKA (reference sequence). The CDR3 contains 12 residues. V was cut by 3 bases and J by 0 bases, with 5 bases left in between.

This clonotype was counted at least ten times. The rearrangement links TRBV7-8 to TRBJ2-5, with D tentatively TRBD2 (5 bases). This CDR3 spans 11 amino acids. V dropped 5 bases and J dropped 10 bases, with 11 bases sitting between them. From germline, CDR1 is SGHVS and CDR2 FQNEAQ. The CDR3 region has the DNA TGTGCCAGCAGCGGCGGACTTAGCCAGTACTTC. This translates into CASSGGLSQYF.

This clonotype has at least ten counts. J is TRBJ1-1 and V is TRBV12-3 or TRBV12-4; 7 bases fit TRBD1. This CDR3 is built from 13 residues. V dropped 7 bases and J dropped 7; count of bases not matched to a gene: 9. CDR3 in amino acids: CASTSDRVGEAFF. The CDR3 nucleotides read TGTGCCAGCACTTCCGACAGGGTAGGTGAAGCTTTCTTT.

This clonotype was counted at least ten times. The rearrangement uses TRBV20-1 and TRBJ1-1; D not certain. The CDR3 loop spans 14 amino acids. V lost 5 bases, J lost 1 base, and 14 bases lay in between. The germline gives CDR1 DFQATT, CDR2 SNEGSKA (reference sequence). This CDR3 is CSAPGVAANTEAFF. Written as DNA, the CDR3 is TGCAGTGCTCCTGGTGTTGCGGCGAACACTGAAGCTTTCTTT.

In its sample, this clonotype was seen many times. The chain employs TRBV5-1 and TRBJ2-7, with 8 positions matching TRBD1. After removal of 0 bases from V and 9 bases from J, the junction contained 8 bases not matched to a gene. This CDR3 region has 14 residues. The V gene's germline CDR1 is SGHRS and CDR2 YFSETQ. DNA of the CDR3: TGCGCCAGCAGCTTGGCGGGACAGGTACATGGGCAGTACTTC. As protein: CASSLAGQVHGQYF.

This clonotype was detected many times. The chain employs TRBV6-1 and TRBJ1-1; maybe TRBD1 (6 bases). Germline CDR1 reads MNHNS; CDR2 reads SASEGT. CDR3 length: 14 residues. With 6 bases removed from V and 2 bases from J, the gap between germline ends came to 13 bases. The CDR3 region is CASRATGFNTEAFF. The CDR3 DNA reads as TGTGCCAGCAGGGCAACAGGGTTCAACACTGAAGCTTTCTTT.